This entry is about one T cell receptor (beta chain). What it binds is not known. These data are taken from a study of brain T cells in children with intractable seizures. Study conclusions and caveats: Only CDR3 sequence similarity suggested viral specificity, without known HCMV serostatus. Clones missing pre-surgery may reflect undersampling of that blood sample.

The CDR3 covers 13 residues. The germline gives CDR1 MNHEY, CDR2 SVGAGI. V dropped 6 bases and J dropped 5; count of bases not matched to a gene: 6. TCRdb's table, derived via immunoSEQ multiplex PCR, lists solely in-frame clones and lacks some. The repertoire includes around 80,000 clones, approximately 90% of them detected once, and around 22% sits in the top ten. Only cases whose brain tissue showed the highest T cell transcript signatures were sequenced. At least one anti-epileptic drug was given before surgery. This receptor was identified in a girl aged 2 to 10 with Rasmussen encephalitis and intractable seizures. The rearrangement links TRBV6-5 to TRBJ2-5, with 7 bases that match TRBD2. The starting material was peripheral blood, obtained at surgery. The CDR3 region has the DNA TGTGCCAGCAGCCGCAGGGAGGGGGAGACCCAGTACTTC. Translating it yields CASSRREGETQYF.